This T cell receptor beta chain was identified in a study of T cell repertoires in cytomegalovirus infection. Study information: Indications of both CMV infection and matching HLA type were provided by public TCR beta signatures. Overall study findings and caveats: The cumulative frequency of public TCR beta families identified carriers of CMV plus the relevant HLA.

CDR1 and CDR2 from the germline V gene are DFQATT and SNEGSKA (reference sequence). This CDR3 contains 11 residues. V was shortened by 5 bases and J by 7 bases, with 8 bases between the two germline ends. This clonotype was recorded a few times. Its antigen is undetermined. TCRdb reanalysed the reads using MiXCR and keeps one entry per CDR3 protein. Among 900,000 to 950,000 distinct CDR3 sequences listed, approximately 31% were seen once. The chain couples TRBV20-1 to TRBJ2-2, with a tentative D call TRBD2 (5 bases). The sequence derives from a human donor in good health (CMV status not recorded). Some clones in this sample may be carry-over from other donors' samples. The source was cultured CD8+ T cells from PBMCs, collected from culture after CMV antigen stimulation. CDR3 nucleotides: TGCAGTGCTGCCGGGGACGGGGAGCTGTTTTTT. Residues: CSAAGDGELFF.